Listed below are T cell receptor beta chains from one sample, sequenced in a study of cytomegalovirus exposure and HLA in healthy donors. Produced via immunoSEQ multiplex PCR; TCRdb's table is partial and in-frame only. The specimen's table records 150,000 to 200,000 clones. Sequenced material: PBMCs. The source of these receptors is a woman aged 55-75 years in good health and CMV-seronegative. The CDR3 runs from the conserved cysteine through the conserved F or W.

cdr3_aa	v_call	j_call
CATSRAPGQAYEQFF	TRBV15	TRBJ2-1
CASSQVAGGPGEQYF	TRBV4-1	TRBJ2-5
CASSEKAGGSYNEQFF	TRBV2	TRBJ2-1
CASSLELMNTEAFF	TRBV5-8	TRBJ1-1
CASSEAPGRGDSTGELFF	TRBV6-1	TRBJ2-2
CASQGSLSGRASYEQYF	TRBV2	-
CASSSLRGGKNIQYF	TRBV27	TRBJ2-4
CASSFSPGTGFYEQYF	TRBV5-8	TRBJ2-7
CARQNRYQETQYF	TRBV2	TRBJ2-5
CAKLTGELFF	TRBV10-3	TRBJ2-2
CASSQDGDSQNYGYTF	TRBV4-2	TRBJ1-2
CATTRTSGGTDTQYF	TRBV12-5	TRBJ2-3
CAINARQESTGELFF	TRBV10-3	TRBJ2-2
CASSSGQGGEQYF	TRBV28	TRBJ2-7
CASSLAGGNEQFF	TRBV7-9	TRBJ2-1
CASSYNGGWGQYF	TRBV6-5	TRBJ2-7
CASSASRGGTTNTGELFF	TRBV11-2	TRBJ2-2
CASSEVWQNQPQHF	TRBV6-1	TRBJ1-5
CASSSPIAGMNTEAFF	TRBV27	TRBJ1-1
CASSKDRVYGYTF	TRBV6-5	TRBJ1-2
CASSSLTGTDTQYF	TRBV27	TRBJ2-3
CASSAPLAGGETQYF	TRBV2	TRBJ2-5
CASSQGQGHSPLHF	TRBV19	TRBJ1-6
CASSLAKQGRSYEQYF	TRBV5-1	TRBJ2-7
CASSPTGWNTEAFF	TRBV7-3	TRBJ1-1
CASSAGTFVDEQFF	TRBV5-1	TRBJ2-1
CASSLEGRGSLAGNTIYF	TRBV7-2	TRBJ1-3
CASSPVGAGNTEAFF	TRBV18	TRBJ1-1
CSVTHRGPTYEQYF	TRBV29-1	TRBJ2-7
CASSQGPQRTGANVLTF	TRBV4-3	TRBJ2-6
CASSIALSSGSNQPQHF	TRBV19	TRBJ1-5
CASGFSRHSGNTIYF	TRBV12-5	TRBJ1-3
CASSHAGLAGGNEQFF	TRBV28	TRBJ2-1
CASSLGGSSDTQYF	TRBV11-2	TRBJ2-3
CASSAGQGLSYGYTF	TRBV2	TRBJ1-2
CASTPRGKLNTEAFF	TRBV6-5	TRBJ1-1
CASSLGRNRGGTEAFF	TRBV7-2	TRBJ1-1
CASSLDPGVDSPLHF	TRBV5-5	TRBJ1-6
CASSLTGTIYNEQFF	TRBV5-4	TRBJ2-1
CASNERRYNEKLFF	TRBV19	TRBJ1-4
CATSRAGGLQETQYF	TRBV15	TRBJ2-5
CASSHTWGGNQPQHF	TRBV4-3	TRBJ1-5
CASSLHSSGRHSSYEQYF	TRBV7-2	TRBJ2-7
CASSLGQGKPETQYF	TRBV5-1	TRBJ2-5
CAWSPTSGSYEQYF	TRBV30	TRBJ2-7
CSVGAAQETQYF	TRBV29-1	TRBJ2-5
CASSPGTNYEQYF	TRBV18	TRBJ2-7
CASSRRGSNYGYTF	TRBV19	TRBJ1-2